The rows below give T cell receptor beta chains drawn from one sample of a study of monozygotic twins with cystic fibrosis. Using immunoSEQ multiplex PCR, the repertoire was profiled, and TCRdb retains in-frame clones only, with some absent. The data show some 26,000 clones, with 75% to 95% seen just once and about 0.31% held by the top ten. The sequenced sample was blood. These receptor sequences come from a girl aged 2-10 years with cystic fibrosis. Both conserved end residues are part of each CDR3. Each record gives: J gene, D gene, clone size, CDR3 length, V gene, CDR3 DNA, CDR3 protein. The D gene is left open where the match is weak. A row's size may be missing; if present it is once, few, many or a size class.

j_call: TRBJ1-2; d_call: -; clone_size: -; cdr3_length: 15; v_call: TRBV6-6; cdr3_nt: TGTGCCAGCAGACACGGAAATGCGGGGGGGTATGGCTACACCTTC; cdr3_aa: CASRHGNAGGYGYTF
j_call: TRBJ2-5; d_call: -; clone_size: -; cdr3_length: 15; v_call: TRBV18; cdr3_nt: TGTGCCAGCTCACCGTTATCCGGTTTCCAAGAGACCCAGTACTTC; cdr3_aa: CASSPLSGFQETQYF
j_call: TRBJ1-5; d_call: -; clone_size: -; cdr3_length: 16; v_call: TRBV6-5; cdr3_nt: TGTGCCAGCAGTTACTCGTATGTCGGGTCGGGTCAGCCCCAGCATTTT; cdr3_aa: CASSYSYVGSGQPQHF
j_call: TRBJ1-1; d_call: -; clone_size: -; cdr3_length: 13; v_call: TRBV6-1; cdr3_nt: TGTGCCAGCAGTGACTCCGAGAACACTGAAGCTTTCTTT; cdr3_aa: CASSDSENTEAFF
j_call: TRBJ1-1; d_call: TRBD1; clone_size: -; cdr3_length: 13; v_call: TRBV10-1; cdr3_nt: TGCGCCAGCAGTGAAAGTGTGGACAGGGAAGCTTTCTTT; cdr3_aa: CASSESVDREAFF
j_call: TRBJ1-5; d_call: -; clone_size: -; cdr3_length: 15; v_call: TRBV4-3; cdr3_nt: TGCGCCAGCAGCCAAGACTCAGGGGTTGATCAGCCCCAGCATTTT; cdr3_aa: CASSQDSGVDQPQHF
j_call: TRBJ2-7; d_call: TRBD1; clone_size: -; cdr3_length: 14; v_call: TRBV19; cdr3_nt: TGTGCCAGTAGTATGAGGGGGCCAGCGAGCGAGCAGTACTTC; cdr3_aa: CASSMRGPASEQYF
j_call: TRBJ2-1; d_call: -; clone_size: -; cdr3_length: 11; v_call: TRBV20-1; cdr3_nt: TGCAGTGCTAGTGCCTACAATGAGCAGTTCTTC; cdr3_aa: CSASAYNEQFF
j_call: TRBJ2-3; d_call: TRBD2; clone_size: -; cdr3_length: 15; v_call: TRBV5-4; cdr3_nt: TGTGCCAGCAGCCTAGCGGGGGATGATTCGGATACGCAGTATTTT; cdr3_aa: CASSLAGDDSDTQYF
j_call: TRBJ2-1; d_call: TRBD2; clone_size: -; cdr3_length: 15; v_call: TRBV5-1; cdr3_nt: TGCGCCAGCAGCTTGGGCGGGGGGATCTACAATGAGCAGTTCTTC; cdr3_aa: CASSLGGGIYNEQFF
j_call: TRBJ2-3; d_call: -; clone_size: -; cdr3_length: 18; v_call: TRBV5-4; cdr3_nt: TGTGCCAGCAGCTTAGATAGTCGGCGGTTAACCGCCACAGATACGCAGTATTTT; cdr3_aa: CASSLDSRRLTATDTQYF
j_call: TRBJ1-2; d_call: -; clone_size: -; cdr3_length: 17; v_call: TRBV7-2; cdr3_nt: TGTGCCAGCAGCCCTTGGGGGGGGGCGAACAGGAACTATGGCTACACCTTC; cdr3_aa: CASSPWGGANRNYGYTF
j_call: TRBJ2-1; d_call: -; clone_size: -; cdr3_length: 13; v_call: TRBV4-1; cdr3_nt: TGCGCCAGCAGCTACGGAAGTGCCAATGAGCAGTTCTTC; cdr3_aa: CASSYGSANEQFF
j_call: TRBJ2-7; d_call: -; clone_size: -; cdr3_length: 13; v_call: TRBV18; cdr3_nt: TGTGCCAGCTCTATACAGGGAACTGGCGAGCAGTACTTC; cdr3_aa: CASSIQGTGEQYF
j_call: TRBJ2-3; d_call: TRBD2; clone_size: -; cdr3_length: 14; v_call: TRBV19; cdr3_nt: TGTGCCAGTAGCTATAGCGGGGGGTTAGATACGCAGTATTTT; cdr3_aa: CASSYSGGLDTQYF
j_call: TRBJ2-3; d_call: TRBD2; clone_size: once; cdr3_length: 14; v_call: TRBV5-4; cdr3_nt: TGTGCCAGCAGCTTAGCGGGGGTGAAAGATACGCAGTATTTT; cdr3_aa: CASSLAGVKDTQYF
j_call: TRBJ1-4; d_call: TRBD1; clone_size: -; cdr3_length: 17; v_call: TRBV9; cdr3_nt: TGTGCCAGCAGCGTAGAGAGTGGTGGGACAGGGTCTGAAAAACTGTTTTTT; cdr3_aa: CASSVESGGTGSEKLFF
j_call: TRBJ1-2; d_call: -; clone_size: -; cdr3_length: 15; v_call: TRBV6-1; cdr3_nt: TGTGCCAGCAGTGAAGCGCCCGCCTCTTTCTATGGCTACACCTTC; cdr3_aa: CASSEAPASFYGYTF
j_call: TRBJ1-2; d_call: -; clone_size: -; cdr3_length: 16; v_call: TRBV9; cdr3_nt: TGTGCCAGCAGCGTAGAGGGAGGACCATGGGACTATGGCTACACCTTC; cdr3_aa: CASSVEGGPWDYGYTF
j_call: TRBJ2-1; d_call: -; clone_size: -; cdr3_length: 15; v_call: TRBV4-3; cdr3_nt: TGCGCCAGCAGCCAAGTTGATCGAGAAGCCAATGAGCAGTTCTTC; cdr3_aa: CASSQVDREANEQFF
j_call: TRBJ1-6; d_call: -; clone_size: -; cdr3_length: 15; v_call: TRBV6-5; cdr3_nt: TGTGCCAGCAGTATGGGGACACTTTATAATTCACCCCTCCACTTT; cdr3_aa: CASSMGTLYNSPLHF
j_call: TRBJ1-1; d_call: -; clone_size: -; cdr3_length: 14; v_call: TRBV19; cdr3_nt: TGTGCCAGTAGTATCACGCAGTACGGCACTGAAGCTTTCTTT; cdr3_aa: CASSITQYGTEAFF
j_call: TRBJ2-7; d_call: TRBD2; clone_size: -; cdr3_length: 15; v_call: TRBV19; cdr3_nt: TGTGCATCCCGGCCCGGACTAGCTCCCCTTTACGAGCAGTACTTC; cdr3_aa: CASRPGLAPLYEQYF
j_call: TRBJ1-1; d_call: -; clone_size: -; cdr3_length: 15; v_call: TRBV5-1; cdr3_nt: TGCGCCAGCAGCACCCGAGGGGGGTCGATCACTGAAGCTTTCTTT; cdr3_aa: CASSTRGGSITEAFF
j_call: TRBJ1-2; d_call: -; clone_size: -; cdr3_length: 13; v_call: TRBV6-1; cdr3_nt: TGTGCCAGCAGTGAAAAGGAGAACTATGGCTACACCTTC; cdr3_aa: CASSEKENYGYTF
j_call: TRBJ2-3; d_call: TRBD2; clone_size: -; cdr3_length: 16; v_call: TRBV2; cdr3_nt: TGTGCCAGGCTGGAAGATCGCGGGGGGCGCACAGATACGCAGTATTTT; cdr3_aa: CARLEDRGGRTDTQYF
j_call: TRBJ2-5; d_call: -; clone_size: once; cdr3_length: 15; v_call: TRBV7-2; cdr3_nt: TGTGCCAGCAGCTTAGTCCCCAGGCACGGGGAGACCCAGTACTTC; cdr3_aa: CASSLVPRHGETQYF
j_call: TRBJ2-7; d_call: TRBD1; clone_size: -; cdr3_length: 17; v_call: TRBV9; cdr3_nt: TGTGCCAGCAGCGAAAGATCGACCGGGACAGGGGTGGGGGAGCAGTACTTC; cdr3_aa: CASSERSTGTGVGEQYF